The present entry profiles one TCR beta chain with its context. Its specificity is unknown. This record belongs to a study of blood T cells in healthy people across ages. Findings and limits, study-wide: Older age went with lower TCR beta diversity per million T cells, in a roughly linear way.

V shed 6 bases and J shed 5 bases, with 18 bases lying between them. Germline-derived CDR1 and CDR2 are MGHDK and SYGVNS. The CDR3 is 15 amino acids. Ranging in age from roughly 6 to 95, the donors were healthy Caucasian individuals from Russia. Samples had at least 7 million PBMCs isolated from them. Then a second PCR, running roughly 7 to 11 cycles, was carried out with a sample-barcoded 5' primer and a J-beta primer mix. TCRdb independently ran MiXCR on the 5' RACE reads; one entry per CDR3 protein. The sample consists of 600,000 or so distinct CDR3 sequences, under 25% of them appearing once. The sequence came from a man between 65 and 85 years old in good health. Sequenced input: blood. The V and J genes are TRBV25-1 and TRBJ2-3; D ambiguous. The CDR3 loop is CASSPRRLILDTQYF. DNA for the CDR3: TGTGCCAGCAGCCCCCGGCGGCTTATCCTAGATACGCAGTATTTT.